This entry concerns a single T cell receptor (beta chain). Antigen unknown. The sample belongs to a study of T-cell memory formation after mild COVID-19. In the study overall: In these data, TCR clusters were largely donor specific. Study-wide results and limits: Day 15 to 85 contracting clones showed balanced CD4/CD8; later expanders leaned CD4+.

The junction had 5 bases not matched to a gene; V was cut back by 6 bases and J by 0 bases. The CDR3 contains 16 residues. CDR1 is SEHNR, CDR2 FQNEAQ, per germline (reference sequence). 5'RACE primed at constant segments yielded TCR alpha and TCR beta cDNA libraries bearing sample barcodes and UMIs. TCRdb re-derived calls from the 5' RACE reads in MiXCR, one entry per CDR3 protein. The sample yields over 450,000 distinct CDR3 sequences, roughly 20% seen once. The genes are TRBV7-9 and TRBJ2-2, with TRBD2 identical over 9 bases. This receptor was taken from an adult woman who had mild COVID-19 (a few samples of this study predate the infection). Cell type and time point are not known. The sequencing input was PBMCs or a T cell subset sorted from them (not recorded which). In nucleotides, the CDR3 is TGTGCCAGCAGTTTGACTAGCGGACCGAACACCGGGGAGCTGTTTTTT. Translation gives CASSLTSGPNTGELFF.